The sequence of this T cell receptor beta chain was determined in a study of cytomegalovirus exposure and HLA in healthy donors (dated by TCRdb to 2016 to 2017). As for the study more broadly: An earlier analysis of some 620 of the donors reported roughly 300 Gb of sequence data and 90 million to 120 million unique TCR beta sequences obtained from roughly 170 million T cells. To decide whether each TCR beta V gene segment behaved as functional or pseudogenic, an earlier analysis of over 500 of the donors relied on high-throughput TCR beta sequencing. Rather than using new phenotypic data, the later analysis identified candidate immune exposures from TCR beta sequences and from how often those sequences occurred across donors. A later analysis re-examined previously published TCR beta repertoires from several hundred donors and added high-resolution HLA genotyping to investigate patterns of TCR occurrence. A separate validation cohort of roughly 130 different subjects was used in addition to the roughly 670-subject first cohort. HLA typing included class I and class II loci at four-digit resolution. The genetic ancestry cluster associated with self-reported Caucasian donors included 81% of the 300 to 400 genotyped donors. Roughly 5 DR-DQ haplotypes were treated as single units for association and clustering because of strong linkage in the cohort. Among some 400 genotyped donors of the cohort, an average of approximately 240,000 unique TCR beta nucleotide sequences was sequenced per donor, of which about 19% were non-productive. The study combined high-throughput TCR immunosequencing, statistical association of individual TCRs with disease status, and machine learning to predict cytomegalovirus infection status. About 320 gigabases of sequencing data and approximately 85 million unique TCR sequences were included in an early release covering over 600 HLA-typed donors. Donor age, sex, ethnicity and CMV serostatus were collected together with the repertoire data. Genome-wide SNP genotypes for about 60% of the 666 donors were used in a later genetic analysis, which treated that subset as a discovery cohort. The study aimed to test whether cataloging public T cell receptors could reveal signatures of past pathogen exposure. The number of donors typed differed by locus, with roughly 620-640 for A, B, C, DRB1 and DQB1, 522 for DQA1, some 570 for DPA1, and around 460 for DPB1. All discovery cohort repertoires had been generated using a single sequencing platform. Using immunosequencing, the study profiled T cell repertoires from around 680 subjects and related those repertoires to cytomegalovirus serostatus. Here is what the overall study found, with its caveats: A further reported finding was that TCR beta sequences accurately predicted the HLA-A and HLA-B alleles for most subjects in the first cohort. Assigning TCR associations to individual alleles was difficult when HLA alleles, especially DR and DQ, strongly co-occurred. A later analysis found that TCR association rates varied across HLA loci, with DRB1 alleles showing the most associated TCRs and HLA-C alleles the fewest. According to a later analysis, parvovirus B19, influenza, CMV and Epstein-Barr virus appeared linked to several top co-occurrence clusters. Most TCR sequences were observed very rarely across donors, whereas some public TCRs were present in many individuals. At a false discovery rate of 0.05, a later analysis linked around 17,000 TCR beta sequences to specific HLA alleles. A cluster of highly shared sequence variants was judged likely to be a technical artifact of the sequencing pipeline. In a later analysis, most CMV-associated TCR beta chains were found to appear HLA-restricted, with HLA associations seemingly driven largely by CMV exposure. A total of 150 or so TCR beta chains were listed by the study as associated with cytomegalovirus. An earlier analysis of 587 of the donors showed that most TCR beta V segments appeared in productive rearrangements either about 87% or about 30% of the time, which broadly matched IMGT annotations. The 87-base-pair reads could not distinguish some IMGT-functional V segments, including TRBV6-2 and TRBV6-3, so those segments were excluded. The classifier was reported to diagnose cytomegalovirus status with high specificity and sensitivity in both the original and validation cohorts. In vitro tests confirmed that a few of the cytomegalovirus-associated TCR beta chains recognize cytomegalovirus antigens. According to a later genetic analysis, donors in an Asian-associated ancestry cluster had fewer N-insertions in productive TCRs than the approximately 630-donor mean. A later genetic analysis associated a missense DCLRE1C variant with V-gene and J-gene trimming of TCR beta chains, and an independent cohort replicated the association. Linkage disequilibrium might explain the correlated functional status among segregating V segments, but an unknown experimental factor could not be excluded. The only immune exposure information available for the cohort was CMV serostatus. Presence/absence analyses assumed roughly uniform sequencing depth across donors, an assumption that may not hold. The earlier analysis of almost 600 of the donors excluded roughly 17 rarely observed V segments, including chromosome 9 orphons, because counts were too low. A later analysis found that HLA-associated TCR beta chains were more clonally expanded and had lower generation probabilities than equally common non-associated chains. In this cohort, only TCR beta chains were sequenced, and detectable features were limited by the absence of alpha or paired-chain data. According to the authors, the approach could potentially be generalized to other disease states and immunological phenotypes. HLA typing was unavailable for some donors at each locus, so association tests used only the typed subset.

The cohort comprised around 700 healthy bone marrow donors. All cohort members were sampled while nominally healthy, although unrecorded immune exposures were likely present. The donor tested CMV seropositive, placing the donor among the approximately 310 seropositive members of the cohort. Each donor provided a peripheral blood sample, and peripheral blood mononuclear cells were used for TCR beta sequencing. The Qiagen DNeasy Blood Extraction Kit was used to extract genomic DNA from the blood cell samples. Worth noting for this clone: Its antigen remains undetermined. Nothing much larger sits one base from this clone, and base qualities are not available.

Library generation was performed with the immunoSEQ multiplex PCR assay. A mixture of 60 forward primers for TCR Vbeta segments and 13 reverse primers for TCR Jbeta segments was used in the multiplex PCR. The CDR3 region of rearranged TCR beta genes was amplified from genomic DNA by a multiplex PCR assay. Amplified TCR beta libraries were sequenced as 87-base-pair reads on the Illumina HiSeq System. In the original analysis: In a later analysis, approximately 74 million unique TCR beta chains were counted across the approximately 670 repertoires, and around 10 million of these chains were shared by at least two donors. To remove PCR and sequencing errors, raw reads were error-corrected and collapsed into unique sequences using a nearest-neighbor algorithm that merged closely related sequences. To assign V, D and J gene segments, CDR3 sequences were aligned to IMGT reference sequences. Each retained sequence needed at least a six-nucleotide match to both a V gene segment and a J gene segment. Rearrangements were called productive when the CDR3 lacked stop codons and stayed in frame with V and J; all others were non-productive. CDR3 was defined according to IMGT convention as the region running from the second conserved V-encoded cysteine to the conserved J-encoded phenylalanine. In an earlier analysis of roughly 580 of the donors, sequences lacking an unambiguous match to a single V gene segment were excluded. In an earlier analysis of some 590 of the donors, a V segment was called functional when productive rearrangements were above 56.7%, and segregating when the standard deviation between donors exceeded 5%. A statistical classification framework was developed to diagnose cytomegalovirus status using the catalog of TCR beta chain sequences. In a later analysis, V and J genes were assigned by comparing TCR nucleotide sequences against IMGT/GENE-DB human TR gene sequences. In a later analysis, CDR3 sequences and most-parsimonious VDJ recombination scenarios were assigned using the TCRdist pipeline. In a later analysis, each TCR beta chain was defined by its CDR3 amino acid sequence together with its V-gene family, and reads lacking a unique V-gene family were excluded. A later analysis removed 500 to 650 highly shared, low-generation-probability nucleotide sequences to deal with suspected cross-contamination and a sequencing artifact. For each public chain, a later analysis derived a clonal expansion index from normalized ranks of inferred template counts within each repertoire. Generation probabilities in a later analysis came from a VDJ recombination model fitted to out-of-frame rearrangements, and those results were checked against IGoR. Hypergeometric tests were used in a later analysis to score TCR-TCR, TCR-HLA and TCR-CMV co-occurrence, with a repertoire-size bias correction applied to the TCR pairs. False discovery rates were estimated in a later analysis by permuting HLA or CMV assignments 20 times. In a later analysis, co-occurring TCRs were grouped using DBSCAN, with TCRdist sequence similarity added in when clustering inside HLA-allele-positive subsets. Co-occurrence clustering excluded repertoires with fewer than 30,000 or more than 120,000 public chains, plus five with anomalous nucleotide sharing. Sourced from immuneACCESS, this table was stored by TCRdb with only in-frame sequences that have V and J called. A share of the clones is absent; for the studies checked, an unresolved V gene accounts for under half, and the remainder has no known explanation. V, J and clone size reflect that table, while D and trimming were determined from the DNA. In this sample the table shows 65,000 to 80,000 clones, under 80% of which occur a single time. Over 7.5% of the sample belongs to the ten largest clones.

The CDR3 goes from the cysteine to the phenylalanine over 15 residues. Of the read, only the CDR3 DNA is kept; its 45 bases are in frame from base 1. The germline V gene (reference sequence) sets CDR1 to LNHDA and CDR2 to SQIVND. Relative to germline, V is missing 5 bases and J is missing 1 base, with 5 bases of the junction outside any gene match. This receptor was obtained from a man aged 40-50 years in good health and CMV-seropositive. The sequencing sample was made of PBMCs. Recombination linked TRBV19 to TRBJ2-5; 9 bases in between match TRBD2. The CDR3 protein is CASSRGGAGQETQYF. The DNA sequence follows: TGTGCCAGTAGTCGCGGGGGGGCCGGCCAAGAGACCCAGTACTTC.